The present entry profiles one T cell receptor beta chain with its context. Its antigen is still unknown. A J-beta primer mix and a sample-barcoded 5' primer were used in a second PCR of about 7 to 12 cycles. Using its own MiXCR run on the 5' RACE reads, TCRdb lists one record per CDR3 protein. The repertoire consists of 980,000 or so distinct CDR3 sequences, with around 48% occurring once and the leading ten covering roughly 13%. PBMCs, at least 7 million per sample, were isolated. This sample was included in a study of blood T cells in healthy people across ages. Whole-study results and caveats: Researchers report that TCR beta diversity correlated strongly with naive T cell percentage.

Sequencing was carried out using blood. The receptor was derived from a man younger than 45 in good health.

The CDR3 loop is CSARGQALRRNQPQHF. CDR3 coding DNA: TGCAGTGCTAGAGGGCAGGCCCTAAGGCGCAATCAGCCCCAGCATTTT. J is TRBJ1-5 and V is TRBV20-1; D is unclear. Germline CDR1 is DFQATT and CDR2 is SNEGSKA (reference sequence). V was trimmed by 1 base and J by 2 bases, leaving 15 bases between them. The CDR3 length is 16 residues.